The clone carrying this T cell receptor (beta chain) was detected only a few times. V lost 7 bases and J lost 1; bases outside the gene matches: 3. The CDR3 length is 13 residues. The V gene's germline CDR1 is SNHLY and CDR2 FYNNEI. The data stem from a study of technical replicates of blood from a handful of donors. The table came from immunoSEQ multiplex PCR; TCRdb's copy has only in-frame clones and leaves some out. This table has roughly 15,000 clones, roughly 84% appearing once. This chain joins TRBV2 and TRBJ2-7; the match to TRBD1 covers 8 bases. This TCR was sampled from a human donor in good health. Sequenced sample: PBMCs. The CDR3 DNA reads TGTGCCAGCAACGGACAGGGTTCCTACGAGCAGTACTTC. It specifies CASNGQGSYEQYF.